The 22 T cell receptor beta chains below were found in one sample sequenced in a study of cytomegalovirus exposure and HLA in healthy donors. The PCR used 60 Vbeta and 13 Jbeta primers. Clones were read by immunoSEQ multiplex PCR, and TCRdb kept only the in-frame ones, dropping some. This repertoire shows 150,000 to 200,000 clones, around 80% found once; its top ten account for 1.5% to 2.5%. The sequenced sample was PBMCs. These TCRs come from a man between 18 and 35 years old in good health and CMV-seronegative.

This clone was counted only a few times. This CDR3 is also generated by other DNA sequences in the sample. The chain carries TRBV7-9 and TRBJ2-7, with TRBD1 identical over 10 bases. The CDR3 loop spans 15 amino acids. J was trimmed by 4 bases and V by 1 base; bases with no gene match: 4. Germline CDR1 SEHNR, CDR2 FQNEAQ (reference sequence). The CDR3 reads CASSLGDRGRYEQYF. The CDR3 DNA reads TGTGCCAGCAGCTTAGGGGACAGGGGAAGGTACGAGCAGTACTTC.

V gene TRBV7-2 combines with J gene TRBJ2-3; tentatively, D is TRBD2 (5 bases). CDR1 and CDR2 from the germline V gene are SGHTA and FQGNSA. The CDR3 contains 15 residues. Trimming shortened V by 5 bases and J by 2 bases, and 14 bases separated the two germline ends. The CDR3 nucleotides read TGTGCCAGCAGCCCCGGGCTAGCCCCCACAGATACGCAGTATTTT. Encoded protein: CASSPGLAPTDTQYF.

This clone occurred a few times. The chain links TRBV7-2 to TRBJ1-3; TRBD1 might be the D (5 bases). This CDR3 is 15 amino acids long. V dropped 7 bases and J dropped 2 bases, with 15 bases sitting between them. CDR1 and CDR2 from the germline V gene are SGHTA and FQGNSA. The CDR3 nucleotides are TGTGCCAGCACCGCGAAGGGGAAGGCTGGAAACACCATATATTTT. Protein sequence: CASTAKGKAGNTIYF.

The genes are TRBV23-1 and TRBJ1-5, with D unclear. TRBV23-1 is an ORF, with its function uncertain. CDR3 size: 14 residues. The V end was cut by 3 bases, the J end by 3 bases, with 9 bases between. CDR3 region: CASSQGPDNQPQHF. CDR3 nucleotides: TGCGCCAGCAGTCAGGGCCCAGACAATCAGCCCCAGCATTTT.

V gene TRBV27 combines with J gene TRBJ2-7, with 8 bases matching TRBD2. The trim removed 2 bases at V and 5 bases at J, leaving 11 bases unmatched. Germline CDR1 MNHEY, CDR2 SMNVEV (reference sequence). The CDR3 runs to 16 residues. The CDR3 nucleotides read TGTGCCAGCAGTTTACCCACCGGGACTAGTCCCCACGAGCAGTACTTC. Amino acids: CASSLPTGTSPHEQYF.

Points on this clone: Germline is not matched at one junction end, which may reflect a read error. Here the CDR3 reads CASSRLGPLGYGYTF. The CDR3 DNA follows: TGTGCCAGCAGCCGGTTAGGCCCCTTGGGCTATGGTTACACCTTC. The V and J genes are TRBV14 and TRBJ1-2; D not certain. Germline V lookup: CDR1 SGHDN, CDR2 FVKESK. The CDR3 length is 15 residues.

CDR3: CASSQSLGGAARYNEQFF. CDR3 in DNA: TGCGCCAGCAGCCAAAGTTTGGGGGGGGCGGCTCGGTACAATGAGCAGTTCTTC. V and J are TRBV4-1 and TRBJ2-1; perhaps TRBD2 as D (7 bases). The germline V gene has CDR1 MGHRA and CDR2 YSYEKL. Trimming shortened V by 2 bases and J by 4 bases, and 21 bases separated the two germline ends. The CDR3 contains 18 residues.

The chain has TRBV19 and TRBJ1-2; D gene uncertain. Germline V lookup: CDR1 LNHDA, CDR2 SQIVND (reference sequence). Trimming removed 5 bases at V and 0 bases at J, with 13 bases between. CDR3 length: 15 amino acids. The CDR3 DNA is TGTGCCAGTAGTTCCCAGTGGAGCACTAACTATGGCTACACCTTC. Encoded protein: CASSSQWSTNYGYTF.

V and J are TRBV6-5 and TRBJ1-1; D is unclear. Germline CDR1 is MNHEY and CDR2 is SVGAGI. This CDR3 has 14 residues. Trimming left V 2 bases short and J 4 bases short, with 11 bases between. The CDR3 protein is CASSYGYGVTEAFF. The CDR3, as DNA: TGTGCCAGCAGTTACGGGTACGGGGTCACTGAAGCTTTCTTT.

The rearrangement uses TRBV6-5 and TRBJ2-4; 7 bases map to TRBD1. V gave up 6 bases and J gave up 3 bases; unmatched junction bases: 8. The CDR3 totals 15 residues. Germline loops: CDR1 MNHEY, CDR2 SVGAGI. Here the CDR3 DNA reads TGTGCCAGCAGAGATGACAGGGAAGGCAAAAACATTCAGTACTTC. Its translation: CASRDDREGKNIQYF.

The V gene is TRBV6-1, the J gene TRBJ2-4; possible D gene TRBD1, 5 bases. The V and J ends lost 6 bases and 9 bases respectively, with 18 bases between them. CDR1 and CDR2 from the germline V gene are MNHNS and SASEGT. CDR3 size: 14 residues. CDR3 region: CASRTQGNAGIQYF. CDR3 coding DNA: TGTGCCAGCAGAACTCAGGGAAATGCCGGCATTCAGTACTTC.

This clone was counted a single time. The V call is TRBV5-1, the J call TRBJ2-3; 8 bases align to TRBD1. This CDR3 has 17 residues. V lost 2 bases and J lost 6; bases outside the gene matches: 14. Germline assignment: CDR1 SGHRS and CDR2 YFSETQ. The CDR3 nucleotides are TGCGCCAGCAGCTTACCCACGGACAGGGAAGTCACGGATACGCAGTATTTT. Amino acid sequence: CASSLPTDREVTDTQYF.

This clone was picked up one time. The V and J genes are TRBV9 and TRBJ2-7; 10 bases map to TRBD2. CDR3 length equals 16 residues. V lost 0 bases to trimming and J lost 3 bases; unmatched junction nucleotides: 6. Germline V gene sequence: CDR1 SGDLS, CDR2 YYNGEE. CDR3 sequence reads: CASSVGPSGGLYEQYF. The DNA for the CDR3 is TGTGCCAGCAGCGTAGGTCCTAGCGGGGGCCTCTACGAGCAGTACTTC.

The chain combines TRBV10-1 with TRBJ1-5; tentative D call: TRBD1 (5 bases). Trimming cost V 5 bases and J 0 bases, with 11 bases left between them. Germline V gene lookup returns CDR1 WNHNN and CDR2 SYGVQD (reference sequence). This CDR3 is built from 15 residues. The CDR3 region is CASSRRGGSNQPQHF. Here the CDR3 DNA reads TGCGCCAGCAGTCGCCGCGGGGGTAGCAATCAGCCCCAGCATTTT.

The rearrangement links TRBV9 to TRBJ1-1; no definite D call. Trimming took 4 bases from V and 4 from J, leaving 17 bases between them. The germline V gene encodes CDR1 SGDLS and CDR2 YYNGEE. CDR3 length equals 15 residues. The CDR3 nucleotides are TGTGCCAGCAGCCTCTCAGGTGGTATTTCCACTGAAGCTTTCTTT. Protein: CASSLSGGISTEAFF.

The V call is TRBV2, the J call TRBJ1-4; D is unresolved. The CDR3 length is 16 residues. Germline V lookup: CDR1 SNHLY, CDR2 FYNNEI. V was clipped by 7 bases and J by 7 bases, with 22 bases between them. The CDR3 protein is CASTRRSGTNLEKLFF. Here the CDR3 DNA reads TGTGCCAGCACCAGAAGGTCAGGAACAAACCTTGAAAAACTGTTTTTT.

The chain links TRBV19 to TRBJ1-4; D not certain. The CDR3 contains 15 residues. V lost 2 bases to trimming and J lost 4 bases, with 11 bases between them. The germline V gene encodes CDR1 LNHDA and CDR2 SQIVND (reference sequence). The CDR3 spells CASSILARNNEKLFF. The CDR3 DNA reads TGTGCCAGTAGTATATTGGCCAGAAATAATGAAAAACTGTTTTTT. Full variable domain (rest looked up from reference TRBV19 and TRBJ1-4): DGGITQSPKYLFRKEGQNVTLSCEQNLNHDAMYWYRQDPGQGLRLIYYSQIVNDFQKGDIAEGYSVSREKKESFPLTVTSAQKNPTAFYLCASSILARNNEKLFFGSGTQLSVL.

The sample holds a few counts of this clone. The chain couples TRBV6-1 to TRBJ1-1; D gene unclear. Trimming removed 2 bases from V and 4 bases from J, with 5 bases in between. The CDR3 sequence is 12 residues long. Germline CDR1 is MNHNS and CDR2 is SASEGT. The CDR3 spells CASSEHSTEAFF. The CDR3 nucleotides read TGTGCCAGCAGTGAACATAGCACTGAAGCTTTCTTT.

J is TRBJ2-5 and V is TRBV5-1; 13 bases are a match to TRBD2. Germline CDR1 is SGHRS and CDR2 is YFSETQ. Germline trimming cut 4 bases from V and 2 bases from J; bases unmatched to any gene: 8. The CDR3 has 17 amino acids. In nucleotides, the CDR3 is TGCGCCAGCAGCCCGGGACTAGCGGGGTGGGGGCAAGAGACCCAGTACTTC. Translated, it gives CASSPGLAGWGQETQYF.

The J gene is TRBJ2-7, the V gene TRBV10-3; TRBD2 might be the D (5 bases). Germline CDR1 and CDR2: ENHRY and SYGVKD. The CDR3 is 15 amino acids. Trimming cost V 10 bases and J 5 bases, with 24 bases left between them. The CDR3 DNA follows: TGTGCCACTCAGGTAACCGGTCTAACCGGGGACGAGCAGTACTTC. As protein: CATQVTGLTGDEQYF.

This chain links TRBV2 with TRBJ2-2; weak D call: TRBD1 (5 bases). CDR1 is SNHLY, CDR2 FYNNEI, per germline. The CDR3 covers 12 residues. V was cut by 6 bases and J by 5 bases, with 7 bases left in between. CDR3 loop: CASSPGTGELFF. The CDR3 region has the DNA TGTGCCAGCAGCCCAGGGACCGGGGAGCTGTTTTTT.

V gene TRBV6-1 combines with J gene TRBJ2-7; 7 nucleotides align to TRBD1. The V segment lost 5 bases and the J segment 0 bases; nucleotides outside the gene matches: 7. The CDR3 extends over 15 amino acids. Germline assignment: CDR1 MNHNS and CDR2 SASEGT. CDR3 sequence (DNA): TGTGCCAGCAGTCGAGGGACAGTCTTCTCCTACGAGCAGTACTTC. Translating it yields CASSRGTVFSYEQYF.